Shown below are 14 T cell receptor beta chains from a single sample sequenced in a study of blood T cell repertoires in COVID-19. Only in-frame clones appear in the TCRdb table, and some are missing; sequencing was by immunoSEQ multiplex PCR. The sample yields 650,000 to 800,000 clones, 85% to 90% seen once. Source material: peripheral blood. The receptor source for this set is a woman aged 18-29 years with acute or convalescent COVID-19.

V is TRBV25-1 and J is TRBJ1-6, with D unclear. The V and J ends lost 2 bases and 8 bases respectively, with 10 bases between them. Germline assignment: CDR1 MGHDK and CDR2 SYGVNS. CDR3 length: 14 amino acids. In DNA, the CDR3 is TGTGCCAGCAGTGAAGTGGACTCGGATTCACCCCTCCACTTT. Its translation is CASSEVDSDSPLHF.

The rearrangement links TRBV19 to TRBJ2-2; 8 bases align to TRBD2. CDR1 and CDR2 from the germline V gene are LNHDA and SQIVND (reference sequence). This CDR3 is 16 amino acids long. Germline trimming cut 4 bases from V and 4 bases from J; bases unmatched to any gene: 8. CDR3 nucleotides: TGTGCCAGTAGTAACAGGACTAGCCGGGGCACCGGGGAGCTGTTTTTT. Translating gives CASSNRTSRGTGELFF.

The chain has TRBV18 and TRBJ2-7; 11 nucleotides line up with TRBD1. This CDR3 has 13 residues. V lost 0 bases, J lost 10 bases, and 2 bases stayed unmatched. The V gene's germline CDR1 is KGHSH and CDR2 LQKENI. The CDR3 DNA reads as TGTGCCAGCTCACCACCGGGACAGGGGGGACAGTACTTC. Translating gives CASSPPGQGGQYF.

This clone was found once. V and J are TRBV24-1 and TRBJ2-5, with TRBD1 identical over 7 bases. The germline V gene has CDR1 KGHDR and CDR2 SFDVKD. Trimming cost V 3 bases and J 4 bases; bases outside gene matches: 16. The length of the CDR3 is 18 residues. As DNA, the CDR3 is TGTGCCACCAGTGATAGGGGGCGCAGTCAGGGAGAAGGAGAGACCCAGTACTTC. Translation gives CATSDRGRSQGEGETQYF.

This sequence joins TRBV27 and TRBJ1-3, with 10 bases that match TRBD1. CDR3 length: 15 amino acids. The V segment lost 5 bases and the J segment 7 bases; nucleotides outside the gene matches: 8. Germline V lookup: CDR1 MNHEY, CDR2 SMNVEV (reference sequence). The CDR3 DNA is TGTGCCAGCAGTCCCCTCTGGACAGGGGGGAACACCATATATTTT. It yields the protein CASSPLWTGGNTIYF.

The chain is built from TRBV7-6 and TRBJ1-1, with unresolved D. The CDR3 has 15 amino acids. CDR1 is SGHVS and CDR2 is FNYEAQ in the germline V gene. V was clipped by 4 bases and J by 0 bases, with 12 bases between them. CDR3 protein: CASSSRTGMNTEAFF. CDR3 bases: TGTGCCAGCAGCTCCCGGACGGGAATGAACACTGAAGCTTTCTTT.

The chain couples TRBV4-1 to TRBJ1-1, with 8 bases lining up with TRBD1. This CDR3 region has 14 residues. Germline assignment: CDR1 MGHRA and CDR2 YSYEKL. V gave up 3 bases and J gave up 6 bases; unmatched junction bases: 6. The CDR3 DNA reads as TGCGCCAGCAGCCACCCGGGACAGGTCCCTGAAGCTTTCTTT. It is translated as CASSHPGQVPEAFF.

The genes are TRBV5-4 and TRBJ2-4; weak D call: TRBD2 (5 bases). Germline loops: CDR1 SGHNT, CDR2 YYREEE (reference sequence). The CDR3 spans 14 residues. V gave up 3 bases and J gave up 0 bases, with 7 bases separating them. CDR3 protein: CASSSDLAKNIQYF. DNA for the CDR3: TGTGCCAGCAGCTCGGACTTAGCCAAAAACATTCAGTACTTC.

The chain carries TRBV19 and TRBJ2-1, with 9 bases matching TRBD1. Germline V gives CDR1 LNHDA, CDR2 SQIVND (reference sequence). The CDR3 has 15 residues. V lost 6 bases and J lost 4; bases outside the gene matches: 7. The CDR3 DNA reads TGTGCCAGTAGGGAATCCGGGACAGGGTACAATGAGCAGTTCTTC. Amino acids: CASRESGTGYNEQFF.

The V and J genes are TRBV7-2 and TRBJ1-1, with no clear D. The germline V and J ends were trimmed by 1 base and 4 bases, with 7 bases remaining between them. Germline values: CDR1 SGHTA, CDR2 FQGNSA. The CDR3 consists of 13 residues. This CDR3 reads CASSLGLVTEAFF. The CDR3 DNA sequence: TGTGCCAGCAGCTTAGGCTTAGTCACTGAAGCTTTCTTT.

V is TRBV6-6 and J is TRBJ1-1; unclear D gene. The V gene's germline CDR1 is MNHNY and CDR2 SVGAGI (reference sequence). V shed 5 bases and J shed 6 bases, with 10 bases lying between them. The CDR3 is 12 residues long. CDR3 region: CASSPVSAEAFF. CDR3 DNA sequence: TGTGCCAGCAGTCCCGTCAGTGCTGAAGCTTTCTTT.

This clone was observed a few times. V and J are TRBV20-1 and TRBJ1-2; unclear D gene. The germline V gene encodes CDR1 DFQATT and CDR2 SNEGSKA (reference sequence). Trimming pared 3 bases from V and 3 bases from J, leaving 11 bases between. The CDR3 contains 13 residues. The CDR3 sequence: CSASSKFDYGYTF. DNA for the CDR3: TGCAGTGCTAGTAGCAAGTTTGACTATGGCTACACCTTC.

The rearrangement joins TRBV6-5 to TRBJ1-2; 7 bases match TRBD1. Germline V CDR1 and CDR2: MNHEY, SVGAGI. The CDR3 spans 15 residues. The V segment lost 0 bases and the J segment 5 bases; nucleotides outside the gene matches: 6. CDR3 in DNA: TGTGCCAGCAGTTACTCGAGGGGCAGGGGGTATGGCTACACCTTC. Translated, it gives CASSYSRGRGYGYTF.

The chain carries TRBV5-1 and TRBJ1-1; D call uncertain. Germline CDR1 SGHRS, CDR2 YFSETQ. This CDR3 has 11 residues. The V gene lost 6 bases and the J gene lost 7 bases, with 10 bases spanning the gap. DNA of the CDR3: TGCGCCAGCAATTTGAGTGGTGAAGCTTTCTTT. Encoded protein: CASNLSGEAFF.